This entry describes one T cell receptor beta chain. Profiled with immunoSEQ multiplex PCR; TCRdb holds only in-frame clones, not every one. This repertoire shows some 73,000 clones, roughly 87% found once; its top ten account for approximately 2.1%. The V gene's germline CDR1 is LNHNV and CDR2 YYDKDF (reference sequence). The CDR3 has 17 amino acids. V was pared by 0 bases and J by 6 bases, with 10 bases of the junction left unmatched. This sample stems from a study of glioma-infiltrating T cells after dendritic cell vaccination. The V and J genes are TRBV15 and TRBJ2-2, with 7 bases fitting TRBD2. The receptor comes from a human donor with glioblastoma. Here the sequenced sample was blood, taken before dendritic cell vaccination. As DNA, the CDR3 is TGTGCCACCAGCAGAGATAGGGGAGGGAACCACCCCGGGGAGCTGTTTTTT. Translation: CATSRDRGGNHPGELFF.